This T cell receptor (beta chain) was retrieved from a study of cytomegalovirus exposure and HLA in healthy donors. Study context: The roughly 120 validation repertoires used the same platform as the roughly 670 first-cohort repertoires (as reported by a later analysis).

Germline CDR1 and CDR2: ENHRY and SYGVKD. The CDR3 runs to 13 residues. J lost 5 bases, V lost 11 bases, and 9 bases had no gene match. Assay used: immunoSEQ multiplex PCR; TCRdb lists only in-frame clones, some missing. The data hold 200,000 or so clones, with less than 85% observed a single time. Separate from the roughly 700-subject first cohort was the approximately 120-subject validation cohort, to which the donors belonged. This clonotype was obtained from a woman between 18 and 30 years old in good health and CMV-seronegative. Sequenced sample: PBMCs. The gene calls are TRBV10-3 and TRBJ2-1; 7 bases fit TRBD1. The CDR3 DNA reads TGTGCCTCTCGAGCCGGGACAGACAATGAGCAGTTCTTC. As protein: CASRAGTDNEQFF.